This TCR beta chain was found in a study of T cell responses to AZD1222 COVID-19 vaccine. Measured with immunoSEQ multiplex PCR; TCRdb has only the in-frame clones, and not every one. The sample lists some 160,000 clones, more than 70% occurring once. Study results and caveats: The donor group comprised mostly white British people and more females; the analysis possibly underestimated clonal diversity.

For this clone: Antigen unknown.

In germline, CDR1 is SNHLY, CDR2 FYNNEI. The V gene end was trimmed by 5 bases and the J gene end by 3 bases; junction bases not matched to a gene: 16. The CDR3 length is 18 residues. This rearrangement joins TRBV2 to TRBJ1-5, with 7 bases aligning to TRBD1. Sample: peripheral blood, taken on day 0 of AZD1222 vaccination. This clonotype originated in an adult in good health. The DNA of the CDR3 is TGTGCCAGCAGTAACCGGCACAGGGGACTTTCCGTCAATCAGCCCCAGCATTTT. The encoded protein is CASSNRHRGLSVNQPQHF.